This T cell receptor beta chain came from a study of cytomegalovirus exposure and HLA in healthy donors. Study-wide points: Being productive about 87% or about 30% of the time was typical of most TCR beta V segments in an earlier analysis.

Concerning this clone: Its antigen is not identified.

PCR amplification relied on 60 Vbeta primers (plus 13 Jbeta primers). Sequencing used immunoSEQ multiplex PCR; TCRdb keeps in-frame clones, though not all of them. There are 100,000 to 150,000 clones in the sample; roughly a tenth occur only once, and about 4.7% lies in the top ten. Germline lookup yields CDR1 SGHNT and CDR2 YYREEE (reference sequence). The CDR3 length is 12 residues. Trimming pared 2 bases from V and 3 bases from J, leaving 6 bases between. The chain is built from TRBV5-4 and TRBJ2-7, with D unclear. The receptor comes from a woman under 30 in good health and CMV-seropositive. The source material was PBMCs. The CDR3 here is CASSFGSYEQYF. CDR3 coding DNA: TGTGCCAGCAGCTTTGGCAGCTACGAGCAGTACTTC.